The rows below give T cell receptor beta chains drawn from one sample of a study of Graves' ophthalmopathy and Graves' hyperthyroidism. TCRdb reprocessed the multiplex PCR reads with MiXCR, giving one entry per CDR3 protein. The table shows roughly 1.1 million distinct CDR3 sequences, with around a third occurring only once. The specimen sequenced was peripheral blood or thyroid tissue (not recorded which). These receptors came from an adult man with Graves' hyperthyroidism. The CDR3 runs from the conserved cysteine through the conserved F or W. Each record gives: J gene, D gene, V gene, clone size, CDR3 protein, CDR3 DNA. D genes are given only for firm matches. Expanded clones are given a class, and other clones once, few, many or no size at all.

>TRBJ2-5|TRBD1|TRBV10-3|-
CAISDAGTGKETQYF
TGTGCCATCAGTGATGCCGGGACAGGGAAAGAGACCCAGTACTTC
>TRBJ2-5|-|TRBV15|few
CATSRGPRPEETQYF
TGTGCCACCAGCAGAGGGCCCAGGCCGGAAGAGACCCAGTACTTC
>TRBJ1-2|-|TRBV7-8|many
CASSSFDHSARAYTF
TGTGCCAGCAGCTCATTCGACCATTCAGCCCGGGCCTACACCTTC
>TRBJ1-1|-|TRBV7-2|many
CASSPTGGGFSEAFF
TGTGCCAGCAGCCCTACCGGAGGGGGATTTAGTGAAGCTTTCTTT
>TRBJ1-5|-|TRBV7-8|many
CASSPGRTGQPQHF
TGTGCCAGCAGCCCGGGACGTACAGGGCAGCCCCAGCATTTT
>TRBJ2-2|TRBD2|TRBV5-6|-
CASSAGLAGGRNTGELFF
TGTGCCAGCAGCGCGGGACTAGCGGGGGGACGGAACACCGGGGAGCTGTTTTTT
>TRBJ1-5|-|TRBV19|once
CASNPSQVRNQPQHF
TGTGCCAGTAATCCCAGCCAAGTGAGAAATCAGCCCCAGCATTTT
>TRBJ1-4|-|TRBV7-8|-
CASIEGSEKLFF
TGTGCCAGCATCGAGGGAAGCGAAAAACTGTTTTTT
>TRBJ2-7|-|TRBV7-2|-
CASSVNTGIYEQYF
TGTGCCAGCAGCGTCAACACAGGGATCTACGAGCAGTACTTC
>TRBJ1-2|TRBD1|TRBV6-5|few
CASSYSSSQGDYGYTF
TGTGCCAGCAGTTACTCGTCTTCGCAGGGGGACTATGGCTACACCTTC
>TRBJ1-5|-|TRBV29-1|once
CSVSQGNQPQHF
TGCAGCGTTTCACAGGGAAATCAGCCCCAGCATTTT
>TRBJ2-5|-|TRBV15|-
CATSREDNGVWPQYF
TGTGCCACCAGCAGAGAGGACAACGGAGTTTGGCCCCAGTACTTC
>TRBJ2-7|TRBD2|TRBV6-5|-
CASTPLAGDSYEQYF
TGTGCCAGCACCCCACTAGCGGGGGACTCCTACGAGCAGTACTTC
>TRBJ1-2|-|TRBV6-1|few
CASSEGPSGYTF
TGTGCCAGCAGTGAGGGGCCATCTGGCTACACCTTC
>TRBJ1-6|-|TRBV6-6|many
CASIFDSPLHF
TGTGCCAGCATCTTTGATTCACCCCTCCACTTT
>TRBJ2-7|-|TRBV7-9|many
CASSLRADEQYF
TGTGCCAGCAGCTTAAGGGCAGACGAGCAGTACTTC
>TRBJ1-4|-|TRBV5-1|few
CASSLAQGQNEKLFF
TGCGCCAGCAGCTTGGCCCAGGGACAAAATGAAAAACTGTTTTTT
>TRBJ2-7|-|TRBV29-1|-
CSWDGNYEQYF
TGCAGCTGGGACGGAAACTACGAGCAGTACTTC
>TRBJ1-5|-|TRBV29-1|few
CSVEDLAGNNQPQHF
TGCAGCGTTGAAGATTTGGCAGGGAACAATCAGCCCCAGCATTTT